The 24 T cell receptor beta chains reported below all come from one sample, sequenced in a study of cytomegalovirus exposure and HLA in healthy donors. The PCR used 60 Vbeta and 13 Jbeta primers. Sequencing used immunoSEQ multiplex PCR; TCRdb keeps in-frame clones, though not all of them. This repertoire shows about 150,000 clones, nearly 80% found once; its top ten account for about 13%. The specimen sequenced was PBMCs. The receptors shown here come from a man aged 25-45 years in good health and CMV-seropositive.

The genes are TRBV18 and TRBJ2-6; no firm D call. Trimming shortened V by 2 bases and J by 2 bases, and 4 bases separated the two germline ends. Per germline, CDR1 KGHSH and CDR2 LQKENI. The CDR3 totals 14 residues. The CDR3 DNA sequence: TGTGCCAGCTCACCATACACTGGGGCCAACGTCCTGACTTTC. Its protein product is CASSPYTGANVLTF.

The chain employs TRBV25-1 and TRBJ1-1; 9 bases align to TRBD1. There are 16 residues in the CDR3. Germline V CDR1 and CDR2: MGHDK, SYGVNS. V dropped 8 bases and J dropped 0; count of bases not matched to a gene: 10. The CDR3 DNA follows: TGTGCCAGCTCGGGACAGGGACAGACAATGAACACTGAAGCTTTCTTT. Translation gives CASSGQGQTMNTEAFF.

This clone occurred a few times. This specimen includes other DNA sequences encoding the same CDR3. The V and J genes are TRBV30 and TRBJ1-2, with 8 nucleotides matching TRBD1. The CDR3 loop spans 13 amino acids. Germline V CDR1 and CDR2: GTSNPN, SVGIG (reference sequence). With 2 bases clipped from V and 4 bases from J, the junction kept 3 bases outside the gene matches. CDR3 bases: TGTGCCTGGAGTAGGGACAGGCCCTATGGCTACACCTTC. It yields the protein CAWSRDRPYGYTF.

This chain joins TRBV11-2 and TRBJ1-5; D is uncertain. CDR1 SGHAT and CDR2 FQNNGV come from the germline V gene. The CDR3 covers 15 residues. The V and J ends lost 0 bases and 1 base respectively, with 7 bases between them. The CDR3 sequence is CASSLDEGSNQPQHF. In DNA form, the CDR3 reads TGTGCCAGCAGCTTAGATGAGGGAAGCAATCAGCCCCAGCATTTT.

Here the CDR3 reads CASSAKQGTPHNEQFF. In nucleotides, the CDR3 is TGTGCCAGCAGTGCCAAACAGGGGACCCCCCACAATGAGCAGTTCTTC. The chain links TRBV6-4 to TRBJ2-1; the match to TRBD1 covers 7 bases. The CDR3 is 16 residues long. V lost 4 bases and J lost 5; bases outside the gene matches: 11. Germline CDR1 is MRHNA and CDR2 is SNTAGT.

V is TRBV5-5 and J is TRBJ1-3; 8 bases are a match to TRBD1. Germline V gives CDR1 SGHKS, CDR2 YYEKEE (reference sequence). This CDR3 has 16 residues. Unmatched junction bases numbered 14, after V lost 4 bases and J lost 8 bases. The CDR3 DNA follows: TGTGCCAGCAGCCCCCGGGTCCAGGGGGCAGTGGACACCATATATTTT. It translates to CASSPRVQGAVDTIYF.

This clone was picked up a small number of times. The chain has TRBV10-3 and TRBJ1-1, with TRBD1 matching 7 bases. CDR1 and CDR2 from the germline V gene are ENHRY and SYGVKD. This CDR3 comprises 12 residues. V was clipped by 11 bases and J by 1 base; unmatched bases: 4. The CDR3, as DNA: TGTGCCTCCAGGGGGGAGAACACTGAAGCTTTCTTT. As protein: CASRGENTEAFF.

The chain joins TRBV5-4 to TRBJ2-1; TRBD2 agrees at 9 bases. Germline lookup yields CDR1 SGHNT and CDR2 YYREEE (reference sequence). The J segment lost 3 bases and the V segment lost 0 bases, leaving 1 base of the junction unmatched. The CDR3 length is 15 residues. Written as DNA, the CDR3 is TGTGCCAGCAGCTTGGGACTAGCGGACTACAATGAGCAGTTCTTC. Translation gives CASSLGLADYNEQFF.

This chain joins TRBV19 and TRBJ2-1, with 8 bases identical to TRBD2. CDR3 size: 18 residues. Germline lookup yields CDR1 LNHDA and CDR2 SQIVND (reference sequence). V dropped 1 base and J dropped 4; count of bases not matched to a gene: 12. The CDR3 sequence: CASSIGGGRTLPYNEQFF. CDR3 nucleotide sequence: TGTGCCAGTAGTATAGGTGGCGGGAGGACCCTTCCTTACAATGAGCAGTTCTTC.

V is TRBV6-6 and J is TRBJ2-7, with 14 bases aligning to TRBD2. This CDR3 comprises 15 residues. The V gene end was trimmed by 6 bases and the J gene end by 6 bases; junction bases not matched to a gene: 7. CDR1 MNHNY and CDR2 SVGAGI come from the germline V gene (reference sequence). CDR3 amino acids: CASSGTSGSGGEQYF. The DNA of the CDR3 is TGTGCCAGCAGCGGGACTAGCGGGAGCGGGGGCGAGCAGTACTTC.

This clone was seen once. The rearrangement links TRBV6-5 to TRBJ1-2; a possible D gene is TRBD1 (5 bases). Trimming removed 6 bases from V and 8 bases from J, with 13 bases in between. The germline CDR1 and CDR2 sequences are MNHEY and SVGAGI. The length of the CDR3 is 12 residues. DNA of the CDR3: TGTGCCAGCAGCCAGGGTAGTCGCGGCTACACCTTC. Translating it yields CASSQGSRGYTF.

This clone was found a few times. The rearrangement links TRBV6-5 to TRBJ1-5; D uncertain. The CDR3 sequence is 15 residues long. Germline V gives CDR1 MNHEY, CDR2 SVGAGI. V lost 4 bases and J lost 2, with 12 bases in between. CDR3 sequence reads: CASSSYEGRNQPQHF. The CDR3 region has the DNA TGTGCCAGCAGTTCTTACGAGGGTCGCAATCAGCCCCAGCATTTT.

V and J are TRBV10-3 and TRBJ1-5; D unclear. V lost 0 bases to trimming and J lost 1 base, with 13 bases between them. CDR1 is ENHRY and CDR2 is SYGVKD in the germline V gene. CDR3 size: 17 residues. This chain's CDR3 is CAISESGGPRSNQPQHF. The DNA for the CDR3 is TGTGCCATCAGTGAGTCGGGAGGCCCCCGGAGCAATCAGCCCCAGCATTTT.

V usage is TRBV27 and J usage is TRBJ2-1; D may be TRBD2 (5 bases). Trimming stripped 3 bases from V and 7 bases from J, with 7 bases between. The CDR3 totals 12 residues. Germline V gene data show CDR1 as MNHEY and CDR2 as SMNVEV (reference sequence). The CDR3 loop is CASSLSGNEQFF. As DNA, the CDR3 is TGTGCCAGCAGTTTGTCGGGGAATGAGCAGTTCTTC.

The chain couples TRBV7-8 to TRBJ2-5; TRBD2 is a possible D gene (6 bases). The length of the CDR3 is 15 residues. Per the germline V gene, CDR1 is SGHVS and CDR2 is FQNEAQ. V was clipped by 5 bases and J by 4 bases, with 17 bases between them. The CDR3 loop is CASSLGGWNVETQYF. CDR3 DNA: TGTGCCAGCAGCCTCGGGGGTTGGAATGTAGAGACCCAGTACTTC.

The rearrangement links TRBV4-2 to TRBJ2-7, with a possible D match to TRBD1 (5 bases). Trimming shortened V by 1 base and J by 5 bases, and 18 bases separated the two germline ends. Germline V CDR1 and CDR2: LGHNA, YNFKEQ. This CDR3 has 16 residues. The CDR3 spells CASSQGAGSVVHEQYF. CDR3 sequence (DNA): TGTGCCAGCAGCCAAGGGGCAGGGTCTGTTGTCCACGAGCAGTACTTC.

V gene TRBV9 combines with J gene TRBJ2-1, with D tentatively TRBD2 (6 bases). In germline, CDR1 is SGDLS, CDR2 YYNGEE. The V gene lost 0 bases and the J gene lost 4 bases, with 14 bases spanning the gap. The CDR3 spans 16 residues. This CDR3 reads CASSVAFSGGYNEQFF. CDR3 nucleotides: TGTGCCAGCAGCGTAGCTTTTTCCGGGGGTTACAATGAGCAGTTCTTC.

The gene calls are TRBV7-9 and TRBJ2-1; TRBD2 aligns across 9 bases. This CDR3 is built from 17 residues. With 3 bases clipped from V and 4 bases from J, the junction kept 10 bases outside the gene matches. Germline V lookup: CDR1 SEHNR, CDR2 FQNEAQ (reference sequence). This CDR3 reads CASSFAAGGPGYNEQFF. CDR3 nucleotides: TGTGCCAGCAGCTTCGCGGCGGGAGGGCCGGGGTACAATGAGCAGTTCTTC.

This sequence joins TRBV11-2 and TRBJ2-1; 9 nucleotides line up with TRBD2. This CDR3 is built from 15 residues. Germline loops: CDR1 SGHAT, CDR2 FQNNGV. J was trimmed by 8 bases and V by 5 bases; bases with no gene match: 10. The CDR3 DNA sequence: TGTGCCAGCAGCAGACCCAGCGGGAGGTCCCATGAGCAGTTCTTC. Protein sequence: CASSRPSGRSHEQFF. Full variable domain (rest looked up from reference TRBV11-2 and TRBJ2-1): EAGVAQSPRYKIIEKRQSVAFWCNPISGHATLYWYQQILGQGPKLLIQFQNNGVVDDSQLPKDRFSAERLKGVDSTLKIQPAKLEDSAVYLCASSRPSGRSHEQFFGPGTRLTVL.

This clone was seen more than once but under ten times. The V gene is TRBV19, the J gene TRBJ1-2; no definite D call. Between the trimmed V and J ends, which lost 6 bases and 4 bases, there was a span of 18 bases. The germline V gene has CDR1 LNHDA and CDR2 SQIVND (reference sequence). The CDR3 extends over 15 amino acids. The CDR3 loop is CASSPSFPSSYGYTF. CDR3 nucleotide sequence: TGTGCCAGTAGCCCCTCGTTCCCAAGCTCCTATGGCTACACCTTC.

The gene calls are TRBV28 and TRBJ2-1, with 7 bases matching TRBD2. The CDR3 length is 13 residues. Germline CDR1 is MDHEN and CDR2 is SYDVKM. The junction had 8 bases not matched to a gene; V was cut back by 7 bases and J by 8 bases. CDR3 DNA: TGTGCCAGCAAACTAGCGAGAATCGATGAGCAGTTCTTC. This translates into CASKLARIDEQFF. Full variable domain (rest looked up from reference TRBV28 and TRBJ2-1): DVKVTQSSRYLVKRTGEKVFLECVQDMDHENMFWYRQDPGLGLRLIYFSYDVKMKEKGDIPEGYSVSREKKERFSLILESASTNQTSMYLCASKLARIDEQFFGPGTRLTVL.

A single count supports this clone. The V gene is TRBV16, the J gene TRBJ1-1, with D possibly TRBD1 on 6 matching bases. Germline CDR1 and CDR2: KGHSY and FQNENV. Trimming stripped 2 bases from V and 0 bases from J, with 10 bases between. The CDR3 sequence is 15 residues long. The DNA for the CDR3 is TGTGCCAGCAGCCAAGGACAGTCCCTGAACACTGAAGCTTTCTTT. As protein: CASSQGQSLNTEAFF.

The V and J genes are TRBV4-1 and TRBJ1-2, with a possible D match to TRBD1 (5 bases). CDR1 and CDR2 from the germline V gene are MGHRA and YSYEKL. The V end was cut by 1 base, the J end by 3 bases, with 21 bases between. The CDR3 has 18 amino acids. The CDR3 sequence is CASSQVSRRGESDYGYTF. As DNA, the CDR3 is TGCGCCAGCAGCCAAGTCTCTCGGCGGGGCGAGTCGGACTATGGCTACACCTTC.

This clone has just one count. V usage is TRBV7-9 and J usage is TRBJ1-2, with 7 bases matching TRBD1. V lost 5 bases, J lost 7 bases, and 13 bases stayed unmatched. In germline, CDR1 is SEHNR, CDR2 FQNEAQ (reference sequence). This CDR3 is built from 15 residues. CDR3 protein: CASSIRDSPWGGYTF. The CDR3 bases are TGTGCCAGCAGCATACGGGACAGCCCGTGGGGTGGCTACACCTTC.